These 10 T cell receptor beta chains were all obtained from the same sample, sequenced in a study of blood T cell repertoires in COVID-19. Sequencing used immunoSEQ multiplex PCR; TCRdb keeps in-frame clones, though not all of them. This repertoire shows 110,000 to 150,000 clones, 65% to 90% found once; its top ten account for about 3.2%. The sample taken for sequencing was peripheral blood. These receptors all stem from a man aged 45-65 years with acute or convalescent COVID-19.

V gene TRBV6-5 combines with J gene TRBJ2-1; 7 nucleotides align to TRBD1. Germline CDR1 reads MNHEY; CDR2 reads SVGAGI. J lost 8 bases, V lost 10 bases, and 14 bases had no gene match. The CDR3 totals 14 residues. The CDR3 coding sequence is TGTGCCATTACCGCAGGGGGTAGAGTGTATGAGCAGTTCTTC. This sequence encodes CAITAGGRVYEQFF.

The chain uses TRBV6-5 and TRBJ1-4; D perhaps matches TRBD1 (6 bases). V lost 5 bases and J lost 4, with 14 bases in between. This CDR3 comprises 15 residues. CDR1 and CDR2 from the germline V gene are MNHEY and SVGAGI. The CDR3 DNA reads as TGTGCCAGCAGTCCCCCGGGACAAGATAATGAAAAACTGTTTTTT. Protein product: CASSPPGQDNEKLFF.

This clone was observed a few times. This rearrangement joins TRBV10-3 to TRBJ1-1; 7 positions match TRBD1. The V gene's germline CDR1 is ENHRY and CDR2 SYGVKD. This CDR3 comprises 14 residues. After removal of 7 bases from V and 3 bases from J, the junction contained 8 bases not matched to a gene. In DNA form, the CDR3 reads TGTGCCATCAAACGGGACAGCCTAGACACTGAAGCTTTCTTT. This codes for CAIKRDSLDTEAFF.

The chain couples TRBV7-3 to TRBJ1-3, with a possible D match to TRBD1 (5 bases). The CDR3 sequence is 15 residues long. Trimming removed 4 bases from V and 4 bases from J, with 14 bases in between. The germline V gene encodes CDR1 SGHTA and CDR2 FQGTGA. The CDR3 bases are TGTGCCAGCAGCTCACGAGCGGGACCAGGAAACACCATATATTTT. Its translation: CASSSRAGPGNTIYF.

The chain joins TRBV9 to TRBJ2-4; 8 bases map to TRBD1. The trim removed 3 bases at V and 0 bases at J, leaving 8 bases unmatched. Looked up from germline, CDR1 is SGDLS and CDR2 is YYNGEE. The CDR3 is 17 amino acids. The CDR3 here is CASSASGTGLAKNIQYF. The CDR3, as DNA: TGTGCCAGCAGCGCCTCCGGGACAGGCCTAGCCAAAAACATTCAGTACTTC.

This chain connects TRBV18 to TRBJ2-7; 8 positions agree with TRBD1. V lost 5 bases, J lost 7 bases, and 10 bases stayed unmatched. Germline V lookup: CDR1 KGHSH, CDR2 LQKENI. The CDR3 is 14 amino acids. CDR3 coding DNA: TGTGCCAGCTCAACATCCGGGACAGGAGCAGAGCAGTACTTC. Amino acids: CASSTSGTGAEQYF.

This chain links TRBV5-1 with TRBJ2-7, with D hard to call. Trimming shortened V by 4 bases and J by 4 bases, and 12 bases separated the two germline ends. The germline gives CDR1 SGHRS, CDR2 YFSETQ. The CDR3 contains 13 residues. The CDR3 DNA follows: TGCGCCAGCAGCCCAACGGGTAGATACGAGCAGTACTTC. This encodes CASSPTGRYEQYF.

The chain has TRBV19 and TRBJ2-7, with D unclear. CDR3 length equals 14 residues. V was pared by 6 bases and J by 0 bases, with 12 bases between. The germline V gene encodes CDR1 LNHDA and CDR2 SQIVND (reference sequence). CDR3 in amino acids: CASSNSMSSYEQYF. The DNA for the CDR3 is TGTGCCAGTAGCAACAGCATGAGCTCCTACGAGCAGTACTTC. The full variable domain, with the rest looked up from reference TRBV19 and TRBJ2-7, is DGGITQSPKYLFRKEGQNVTLSCEQNLNHDAMYWYRQDPGQGLRLIYYSQIVNDFQKGDIAEGYSVSREKKESFPLTVTSAQKNPTAFYLCASSNSMSSYEQYFGPGTRLTVT.

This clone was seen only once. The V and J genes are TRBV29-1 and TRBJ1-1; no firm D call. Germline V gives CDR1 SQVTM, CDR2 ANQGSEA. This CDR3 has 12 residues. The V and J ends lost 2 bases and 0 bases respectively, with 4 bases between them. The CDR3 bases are TGCAGCGTTGAACAGATGAACACTGAAGCTTTCTTT. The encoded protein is CSVEQMNTEAFF.

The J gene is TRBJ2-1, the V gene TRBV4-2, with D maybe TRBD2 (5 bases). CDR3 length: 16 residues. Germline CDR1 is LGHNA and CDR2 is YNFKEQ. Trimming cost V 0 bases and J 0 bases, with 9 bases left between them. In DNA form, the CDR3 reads TGTGCCAGCAGCCAAGACGCTAGCCGCTCCTACAATGAGCAGTTCTTC. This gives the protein CASSQDASRSYNEQFF.